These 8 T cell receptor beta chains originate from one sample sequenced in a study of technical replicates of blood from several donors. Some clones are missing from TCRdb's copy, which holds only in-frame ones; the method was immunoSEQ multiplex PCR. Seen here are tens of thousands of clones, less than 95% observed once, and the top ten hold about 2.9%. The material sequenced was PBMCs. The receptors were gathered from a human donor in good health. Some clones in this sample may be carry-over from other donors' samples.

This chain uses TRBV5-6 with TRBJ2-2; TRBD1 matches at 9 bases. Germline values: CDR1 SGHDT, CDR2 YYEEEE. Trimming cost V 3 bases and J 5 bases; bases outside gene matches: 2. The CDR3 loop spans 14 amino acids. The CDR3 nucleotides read TGTGCCAGCAGCTGGACAGGGGAGACCGGGGAGCTGTTTTTT. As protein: CASSWTGETGELFF.

CDR3 protein: CASSVDRAGQPQHF. CDR3 in DNA: TGTGCCAGCAGCGTTGACAGGGCTGGACAGCCCCAGCATTTT. The chain carries TRBV11-2 and TRBJ1-5, with 7 bases identical to TRBD1. Germline CDR1 is SGHAT and CDR2 is FQNNGV. After removal of 5 bases from V and 7 bases from J, the junction contained 8 bases not matched to a gene. The CDR3 is made up of 14 amino acids.

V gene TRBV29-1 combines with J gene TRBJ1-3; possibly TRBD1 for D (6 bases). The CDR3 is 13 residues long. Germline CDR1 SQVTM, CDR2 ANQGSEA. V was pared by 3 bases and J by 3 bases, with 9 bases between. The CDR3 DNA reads TGCAGCGTTGATCAGGGGTTTGGAAACACCATATATTTT. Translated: CSVDQGFGNTIYF.

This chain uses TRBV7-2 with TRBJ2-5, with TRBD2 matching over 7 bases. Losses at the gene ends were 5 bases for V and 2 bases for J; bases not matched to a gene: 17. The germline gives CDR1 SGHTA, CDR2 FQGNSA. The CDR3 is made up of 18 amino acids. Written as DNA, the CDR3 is TGTGCCAGCAGCCGGTTCGTTTTGCGCGGGAGTCCGCAAGAGACCCAGTACTTC. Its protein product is CASSRFVLRGSPQETQYF. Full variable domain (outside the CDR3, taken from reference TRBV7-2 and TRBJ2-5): GAGVSQSPSNKVTEKGKDVELRCDPISGHTALYWYRQSLGQGLEFLIYFQGNSAPDKSGLPSDRFSAERTGGSVSTLTIQRTQQEDSAVYLCASSRFVLRGSPQETQYFGPGTRLLVL.

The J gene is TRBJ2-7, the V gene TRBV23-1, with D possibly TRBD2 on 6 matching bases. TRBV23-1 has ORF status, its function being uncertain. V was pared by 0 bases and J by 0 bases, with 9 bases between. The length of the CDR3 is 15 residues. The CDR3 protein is CASSQSGDFSYEQYF. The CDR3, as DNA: TGCGCCAGCAGTCAATCCGGGGACTTCTCCTACGAGCAGTACTTC.

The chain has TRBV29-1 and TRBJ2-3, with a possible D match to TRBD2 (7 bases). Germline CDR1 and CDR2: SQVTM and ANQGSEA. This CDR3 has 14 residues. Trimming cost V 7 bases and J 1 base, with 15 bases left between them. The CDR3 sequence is CSALGGLGTDTQYF. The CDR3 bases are TGCAGCGCCTTGGGGGGGCTGGGCACAGATACGCAGTATTTT.

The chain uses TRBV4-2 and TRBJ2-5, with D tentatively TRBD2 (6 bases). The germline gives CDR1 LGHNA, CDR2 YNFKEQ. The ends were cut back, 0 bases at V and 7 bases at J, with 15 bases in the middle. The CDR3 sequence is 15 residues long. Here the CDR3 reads CASSQEDGSGVTQYF. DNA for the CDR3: TGTGCCAGCAGCCAAGAGGACGGGAGTGGGGTGACCCAGTACTTC.

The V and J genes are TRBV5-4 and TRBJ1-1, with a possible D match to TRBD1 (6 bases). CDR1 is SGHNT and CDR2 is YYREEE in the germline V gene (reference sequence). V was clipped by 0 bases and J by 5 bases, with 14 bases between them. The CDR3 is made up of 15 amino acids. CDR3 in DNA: TGTGCCAGCAGCTTGGCAAGTGGCAGGGGAACTGAAGCTTTCTTT. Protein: CASSLASGRGTEAFF.